Below are 32 T cell receptor beta chains sequenced from a single sample in a study of blood T cell repertoires in COVID-19. Here immunoSEQ multiplex PCR was the method, and the copy in TCRdb shows in-frame clones only, minus some. The table has 90,000 to 120,000 clones, 85% to 90% seen once. The material sequenced was peripheral blood. The receptors shown here come from a human donor in a cohort sampled during active COVID-19.

This chain joins TRBV9 and TRBJ2-5; a weak D match, TRBD2 (5 bases). V was cut by 0 bases and J by 1 base, with 7 bases left in between. Germline V gene data show CDR1 as SGDLS and CDR2 as YYNGEE. This CDR3 is built from 14 residues. Here the CDR3 reads CASSVGGSQETQYF. The CDR3 DNA is TGTGCCAGCAGCGTAGGCGGGTCCCAAGAGACCCAGTACTTC.

V and J are TRBV4-1 and TRBJ2-1; TRBD2 agrees at 9 bases. The J segment lost 6 bases and the V segment lost 6 bases, leaving 9 bases of the junction unmatched. Looked up from germline, CDR1 is MGHRA and CDR2 is YSYEKL. The CDR3 has 15 residues. CDR3 nucleotide sequence: TGCGCCAGCAGTATTGCCGGGACTAGCTTCAATGAGCAGTTCTTC. Amino acids: CASSIAGTSFNEQFF.

This clone has only one observation. The chain is built from TRBV27 and TRBJ1-1, with a weak D call TRBD1 (6 bases). CDR3 length: 15 residues. Germline V gene sequence: CDR1 MNHEY, CDR2 SMNVEV (reference sequence). The V gene lost 0 bases and the J gene lost 1 base, with 9 bases spanning the gap. The chain's CDR3 is CASSLSTTGNTEAFF. The CDR3 coding sequence is TGTGCCAGCAGTTTATCCACGACAGGGAACACTGAAGCTTTCTTT.

The genes are TRBV14 and TRBJ1-6; TRBD1 might be the D (6 bases). The CDR3 covers 14 residues. Germline V CDR1 and CDR2: SGHDN, FVKESK. V was pared by 1 base and J by 9 bases, with 10 bases between. CDR3 DNA: TGTGCCAGCAGCCAAGGGACAGCAGTTTCACCCCTCCACTTT. The encoded protein is CASSQGTAVSPLHF.

J is TRBJ2-7 and V is TRBV12-3 or TRBV12-4, with D possibly matching TRBD1 (5 bases). CDR3 length: 13 residues. The V and J ends lost 10 bases and 2 bases respectively, with 15 bases between them. The CDR3 DNA is TGTGCCACCGGACAAGGGCCCACCTACGAGCAGTACTTC. Residues: CATGQGPTYEQYF.

The chain carries TRBV18 and TRBJ2-3; TRBD1 agrees at 8 bases. The germline V gene has CDR1 KGHSH and CDR2 LQKENI. J was trimmed by 1 base and V by 2 bases; bases with no gene match: 5. The CDR3 spans 16 residues. The CDR3 sequence: CASSPYGQGGTDTQYF. CDR3 DNA: TGTGCCAGCTCACCATATGGACAGGGAGGCACAGATACGCAGTATTTT.

The V and J genes are TRBV9 and TRBJ2-5; 10 bases agree with TRBD1. CDR3 length: 17 residues. Germline lookup yields CDR1 SGDLS and CDR2 YYNGEE. V shed 0 bases and J 1 base; nucleotides not matched to a gene: 6. The CDR3 DNA sequence: TGTGCCAGCAGCGTAGTAGGGACAGGGGCCCCCCAAGAGACCCAGTACTTC. It translates to CASSVVGTGAPQETQYF.

DNA of the CDR3: TGCGCCAGCAGCCCCCAGGCGGGGCCCGAGGAAAAACTGTTTTTT. Protein sequence: CASSPQAGPEEKLFF. The chain combines TRBV5-1 with TRBJ1-4; a possible D gene is TRBD1 (5 bases). Trimming left V 4 bases short and J 8 bases short, with 18 bases between. The CDR3 covers 15 residues. CDR1 and CDR2 (germline): SGHRS, YFSETQ.

The gene calls are TRBV7-6 and TRBJ2-2; 10 positions match TRBD2. CDR3 length: 16 residues. Unmatched junction bases numbered 4, after V lost 2 bases and J lost 4 bases. In germline, CDR1 is SGHVS, CDR2 FNYEAQ. The CDR3 sequence: CASSLRAGGPTGELFF. DNA for the CDR3: TGTGCCAGCAGCTTACGAGCGGGGGGGCCCACCGGGGAGCTGTTTTTT. The entire variable domain, with the rest obtained from reference TRBV7-6 and TRBJ2-2, is as follows: GAGVSQSPRYKVTKRGQDVALRCDPISGHVSLYWYRQALGQGPEFLTYFNYEAQQDKSGLPNDRFSAERPEGSISTLTIQRTEQRDSAMYRCASSLRAGGPTGELFFGEGSRLTVL.

V usage is TRBV11-3 and J usage is TRBJ2-7, with D possibly TRBD1 on 6 matching bases. V lost 5 bases, J lost 3 bases, and 17 bases lay in between. The V gene's germline CDR1 is SGHNT and CDR2 YENEEA. The CDR3 loop spans 15 amino acids. CDR3 protein: CASSPPTGMDYEQYF. The CDR3 DNA sequence: TGTGCCAGCAGCCCGCCGACAGGAATGGACTACGAGCAGTACTTC.

The gene calls are TRBV24-1 and TRBJ2-5; D remains ambiguous. Between the trimmed V and J ends, which lost 5 bases and 4 bases, there was a span of 4 bases. The CDR3 has 11 amino acids. The germline gives CDR1 KGHDR, CDR2 SFDVKD. The CDR3 is CATSAGETQYF. The DNA for the CDR3 is TGTGCCACCAGTGCGGGAGAGACCCAGTACTTC.

This clone was seen more than once but under ten times. J is TRBJ2-2 and V is TRBV7-9; 7 positions agree with TRBD2. The V gene's germline CDR1 is SEHNR and CDR2 FQNEAQ (reference sequence). Losses at the gene ends were 3 bases for V and 2 bases for J; bases not matched to a gene: 6. The CDR3 consists of 16 residues. In DNA form, the CDR3 reads TGTGCCAGCAGCTTTGGGGGAGGGATAAACACCGGGGAGCTGTTTTTT. Translating gives CASSFGGGINTGELFF. Combining the CDR3 with reference TRBV7-9 and TRBJ2-2 gives the whole variable domain DTGVSQNPRHKITKRGQNVTFRCDPISEHNRLYWYRQTLGQGPEFLTYFQNEAQLEKSRLLSDRFSAERPKGSFSTLEIQRTEQGDSAMYLCASSFGGGINTGELFFGEGSRLTVL.

The rearrangement uses TRBV6-1 and TRBJ2-7, with D perhaps TRBD2 (6 bases). The CDR3 is 17 residues long. CDR1 and CDR2 from the germline V gene are MNHNS and SASEGT. Trimming took off 3 bases at V and 5 bases at J, with 23 bases between the two ends. DNA of the CDR3: TGTGCCAGCAGTGAGAGAGTCGGTGGAGGGAGTTCCCACGAGCAGTACTTC. As protein: CASSERVGGGSSHEQYF.

The chain employs TRBV2 and TRBJ1-5; maybe TRBD1 (6 bases). The V gene's germline CDR1 is SNHLY and CDR2 FYNNEI. This CDR3 has 15 residues. Trimming left V 8 bases short and J 3 bases short, with 17 bases between. CDR3 in DNA: TGTGCCAGCGGGGGTGTGGGGGCCCCCAATCAGCCCCAGCATTTT. Translated: CASGGVGAPNQPQHF.

The rearrangement links TRBV7-2 to TRBJ1-1, with a tentative D call TRBD1 (5 bases). Per the germline V gene, CDR1 is SGHTA and CDR2 is FQGNSA. V lost 5 bases, J lost 2 bases, and 12 bases lay in between. The CDR3 extends over 14 amino acids. The CDR3 here is CASSHLTGNTEAFF. The CDR3 nucleotides read TGTGCCAGCAGCCACCTCACAGGTAACACTGAAGCTTTCTTT.

The rearrangement uses TRBV19 and TRBJ2-2; D possibly corresponds to TRBD2 (5 bases). CDR1 and CDR2 (germline): LNHDA, SQIVND (reference sequence). Trimming took 4 bases from V and 3 from J, leaving 9 bases between them. The CDR3 runs 14 residues. The CDR3 nucleotides are TGTGCCAGTAGTAGGGGAGTTTACACCGGGGAGCTGTTTTTT. As protein: CASSRGVYTGELFF.

V gene TRBV5-1 combines with J gene TRBJ1-4; 7 bases fit TRBD1. This CDR3 region has 14 residues. With V trimmed by 6 bases and J by 7 bases, 9 bases remained unmatched. Germline assignment: CDR1 SGHRS and CDR2 YFSETQ. This CDR3 is CASKVGTATEKLFF. In nucleotides, the CDR3 is TGCGCCAGCAAGGTCGGGACAGCCACTGAAAAACTGTTTTTT. Full variable domain (remainder filled in from reference TRBV5-1 and TRBJ1-4): KAGVTQTPRYLIKTRGQQVTLSCSPISGHRSVSWYQQTPGQGLQFLFEYFSETQRNKGNFPGRFSGRQFSNSRSEMNVSTLELGDSALYLCASKVGTATEKLFFGSGTQLSVL.

The gene calls are TRBV11-2 and TRBJ1-2; D perhaps matches TRBD1 (5 bases). The germline V gene has CDR1 SGHAT and CDR2 FQNNGV. The V and J ends lost 1 base and 4 bases respectively, with 13 bases between them. The CDR3 is 15 residues long. The CDR3 DNA sequence: TGTGCCAGCAGCTTAGTCGACAGCGCTATCTATGGCTACACCTTC. Its protein product is CASSLVDSAIYGYTF.

This chain uses TRBV5-6 with TRBJ2-1; TRBD2 matches at 8 bases. The CDR3 consists of 16 residues. The J segment lost 7 bases and the V segment lost 6 bases, leaving 15 bases of the junction unmatched. Germline values: CDR1 SGHDT, CDR2 YYEEEE. As DNA, the CDR3 is TGTGCCAGCATGGGAAGGGGACTAGGTTTATCGAATGAGCAGTTCTTC. It codes for CASMGRGLGLSNEQFF.

This clone was recorded once. The chain carries TRBV7-8 and TRBJ2-7, with 8 bases that match TRBD2. The CDR3 contains 17 residues. In germline, CDR1 is SGHVS, CDR2 FQNEAQ. The ends lost 1 base at V and 6 bases at J; junction bases unmatched: 14. DNA for the CDR3: TGTGCCAGCAGCTTAGGTGGTTTCATAGCGGGACCCTCCGAGCAGTACTTC. Amino acids: CASSLGGFIAGPSEQYF.

This clone was seen just once. The CDR3 region has the DNA TGTGCCAGCAGCTTGGGAGGGATGTCCAATGAGCAGTTCTTC. Translated, it gives CASSLGGMSNEQFF. The chain is built from TRBV5-8 and TRBJ2-1; D possibly corresponds to TRBD2 (5 bases). This CDR3 comprises 14 residues. The germline V gene encodes CDR1 SGHTS and CDR2 YDEGEE. V lost 0 bases and J lost 6, with 10 bases in between.

The chain uses TRBV7-9 and TRBJ2-5; 12 bases fit TRBD2. Germline V CDR1 and CDR2: SEHNR, FQNEAQ (reference sequence). V was pared by 5 bases and J by 4 bases, with 8 bases of the junction left unmatched. This CDR3 spans 16 amino acids. This chain's CDR3 is CASSQGLAGPIETQYF. The CDR3 DNA follows: TGTGCCAGCAGCCAGGGACTAGCGGGCCCAATAGAGACCCAGTACTTC.

The gene calls are TRBV11-2 and TRBJ2-7, with D tentatively TRBD2 (5 bases). Deletions cut 0 bases from V and 0 bases from J, with 6 bases between. CDR3 length: 14 residues. Germline values: CDR1 SGHAT, CDR2 FQNNGV. CDR3 bases: TGTGCCAGCAGCTTAGAGACTATCTCCTACGAGCAGTACTTC. Amino acid sequence: CASSLETISYEQYF. Full variable domain (remainder filled in from reference TRBV11-2 and TRBJ2-7): EAGVAQSPRYKIIEKRQSVAFWCNPISGHATLYWYQQILGQGPKLLIQFQNNGVVDDSQLPKDRFSAERLKGVDSTLKIQPAKLEDSAVYLCASSLETISYEQYFGPGTRLTVT.

The chain recombines TRBV19 with TRBJ1-1, with 9 bases that match TRBD1. The V gene end was trimmed by 6 bases and the J gene end by 6 bases; junction bases not matched to a gene: 14. This CDR3 has 16 residues. Germline lookup yields CDR1 LNHDA and CDR2 SQIVND (reference sequence). CDR3 amino acids: CASSAGTGYIRAEAFF. DNA of the CDR3: TGTGCCAGTAGCGCAGGGACAGGGTATATTAGGGCTGAAGCTTTCTTT.

V and J are TRBV15 and TRBJ1-3; D may be TRBD1 (5 bases). The CDR3 extends over 14 amino acids. Deletions cut 7 bases from V and 0 bases from J, with 10 bases between. Germline lookup yields CDR1 LNHNV and CDR2 YYDKDF (reference sequence). The CDR3 spells CATTRQSSGNTIYF. The CDR3 coding sequence is TGTGCCACCACCCGACAGAGCTCTGGAAACACCATATATTTT. The full variable domain, its missing parts supplied by reference TRBV15 and TRBJ1-3, is DAMVIQNPRYQVTQFGKPVTLSCSQTLNHNVMYWYQQKSSQAPKLLFHYYDKDFNNEADTPDNFQSRRPNTSFCFLDIRSPGLGDTAMYLCATTRQSSGNTIYFGEGSWLTVV.

This clone showed up just once. This chain links TRBV6-6 with TRBJ2-5, with 7 bases identical to TRBD1. Germline CDR1 is MNHNY and CDR2 is SVGAGI (reference sequence). Trimming took 5 bases from V and 0 from J; bases not matched to a gene: 9. The CDR3 contains 16 residues. The CDR3 region is CASSTTQGPYQETQYF. The CDR3 region has the DNA TGTGCCAGCAGTACTACACAGGGGCCCTACCAAGAGACCCAGTACTTC.

The V gene is TRBV5-8, the J gene TRBJ2-1, with 8 nucleotides matching TRBD2. The germline V gene encodes CDR1 SGHTS and CDR2 YDEGEE. This CDR3 comprises 12 residues. The V segment lost 4 bases and the J segment 12 bases; nucleotides outside the gene matches: 6. Here the CDR3 reads CASSRLAGGQFF. The DNA for the CDR3 is TGTGCCAGCAGCCGACTGGCGGGAGGGCAGTTCTTC.

The chain combines TRBV29-1 with TRBJ2-7; 11 bases match TRBD2. The CDR3 contains 14 residues. Looked up from germline, CDR1 is SQVTM and CDR2 is ANQGSEA. V dropped 4 bases and J dropped 6; count of bases not matched to a gene: 8. The CDR3, as DNA: TGCAGCGTTGCCTCCCGACTAGCGGGGACCGAGCAGTACTTC. Translating gives CSVASRLAGTEQYF.

The chain carries TRBV5-4 and TRBJ1-6; 8 bases map to TRBD1. The CDR3 sequence is 19 residues long. With V trimmed by 0 bases and J by 0 bases, 8 bases remained unmatched. CDR1 is SGHNT and CDR2 is YYREEE in the germline V gene (reference sequence). CDR3 coding DNA: TGTGCCAGCAGCTTGGAACGACAGGGGCAAAGCTCCTATAATTCACCCCTCCACTTT. Residues: CASSLERQGQSSYNSPLHF.

The rearrangement uses TRBV12-3 or TRBV12-4 and TRBJ1-3; D unclear. The length of the CDR3 is 12 residues. With 1 base removed from V and 8 bases from J, the gap between germline ends came to 6 bases. CDR3 sequence (DNA): TGTGCCAGCAGTTTAGGAGCATACACCATATATTTT. As protein: CASSLGAYTIYF.

The chain employs TRBV14 and TRBJ1-2; TRBD1 agrees at 7 bases. After removal of 5 bases from V and 8 bases from J, the junction contained 8 bases not matched to a gene. CDR3 length: 13 amino acids. The germline CDR1 and CDR2 sequences are SGHDN and FVKESK. The CDR3 DNA is TGTGCCAGCAGCTCCCGACAGGGAGGAGGCTACACCTTC. Its translation: CASSSRQGGGYTF.

The chain couples TRBV6-5 to TRBJ2-7; 7 bases match TRBD1. The V gene end was trimmed by 6 bases and the J gene end by 3 bases; junction bases not matched to a gene: 11. This CDR3 has 15 amino acids. CDR1 is MNHEY, CDR2 SVGAGI, per germline. The CDR3 bases are TGTGCCAGCAGAGACCTGAGGACAGGCCACTACGAGCAGTACTTC. Protein sequence: CASRDLRTGHYEQYF.